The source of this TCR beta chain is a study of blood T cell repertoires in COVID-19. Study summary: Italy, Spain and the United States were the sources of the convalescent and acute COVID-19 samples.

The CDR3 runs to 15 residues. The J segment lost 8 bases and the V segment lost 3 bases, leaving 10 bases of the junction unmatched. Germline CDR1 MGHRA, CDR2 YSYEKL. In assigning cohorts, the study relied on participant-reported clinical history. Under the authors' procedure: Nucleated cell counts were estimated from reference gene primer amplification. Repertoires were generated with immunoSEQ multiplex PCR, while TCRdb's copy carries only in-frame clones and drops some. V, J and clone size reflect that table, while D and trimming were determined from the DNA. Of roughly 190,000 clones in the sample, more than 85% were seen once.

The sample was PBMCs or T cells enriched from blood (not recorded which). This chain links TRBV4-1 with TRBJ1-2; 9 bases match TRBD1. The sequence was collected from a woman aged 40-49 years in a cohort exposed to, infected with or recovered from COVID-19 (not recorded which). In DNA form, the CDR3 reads TGCGCCAGCAGCCAGATCCAACAGGGGGCAAAAGGCTACACCTTC. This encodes CASSQIQQGAKGYTF.